The entry below describes one T cell receptor (beta chain). Its matching antigen is unknown. These data are taken from a study of shared clonotypes between healthy human individuals. Points from the study as a whole: Sampling covered blood only; tissue repertoires likely differ.

Sequenced by immunoSEQ multiplex PCR; TCRdb stores in-frame clones only, minus some. The sample lists about 700,000 clones; less than 85% were seen once. The sequencing sample was made of memory CD4+ T cells sorted from blood. Subset denoted: CD45RA-negative fraction. The sequence derives from a woman aged 30 to 39 in good health.

The CDR3 DNA reads TGTGCCAGCAGTGAAAGCGGGAGGGTGTACAATGAGCAGTTCTTC. Its translation: CASSESGRVYNEQFF. The gene calls are TRBV25-1 and TRBJ2-1; 10 nucleotides line up with TRBD2. Germline V gives CDR1 MGHDK, CDR2 SYGVNS. V lost 2 bases, J lost 4 bases, and 2 bases stayed unmatched. This CDR3 spans 15 amino acids.